Below are 11 T cell receptor beta chains sequenced from a single sample in a study of human T cells and chemical hapten exposure. The time point was: pre-sensitization, week 0. The sample's treatment: therapeutic diphenylcyclopropenone sensitization with weekly scalp DPC. TCRdb ran MiXCR on the RACE reads and lists one entry per CDR3 protein. This repertoire shows 380,000 or so distinct CDR3 sequences, 5.5% found once; its top ten account for around 8.6%. This specimen was whole blood, taken in connection with sensitization to the hapten diphenylcyclopropenone (DPC). The source is a woman younger than 30 with alopecia areata. Some clones in this sample may be carry-over from other donors' samples.

This clonotype appeared a few times. V and J are TRBV7-3 and TRBJ2-2; TRBD1 aligns across 7 bases. The junction had 3 bases not matched to a gene; V was cut back by 0 bases and J by 2 bases. Germline CDR1 and CDR2: SGHTA and FQGTGA. CDR3 length: 16 residues. The CDR3 DNA follows: TGTGCCAGCAGCTTAACAGGGACAGATAACACCGGGGAGCTGTTTTTT. This translates into CASSLTGTDNTGELFF. The entire variable domain, with the rest obtained from reference TRBV7-3 and TRBJ2-2, is as follows: GAGVSQTPSNKVTEKGKYVELRCDPISGHTALYWYRQSLGQGPEFLIYFQGTGAADDSGLPNDRFFAVRPEGSVSTLKIQRTERGDSAVYLCASSLTGTDNTGELFFGEGSRLTVL.

This clonotype was detected a few times. V usage is TRBV28 and J usage is TRBJ2-4, with TRBD2 identical over 14 bases. The CDR3 runs to 14 residues. The V segment lost 5 bases and the J segment 11 bases; nucleotides outside the gene matches: 5. In germline, CDR1 is MDHEN, CDR2 SYDVKM. CDR3 sequence: CASSPPGLAGVQYF. In nucleotides, the CDR3 is TGTGCCAGCAGTCCTCCGGGACTAGCGGGGGTTCAGTACTTC. The full variable domain, with the rest looked up from reference TRBV28 and TRBJ2-4, is DVKVTQSSRYLVKRTGEKVFLECVQDMDHENMFWYRQDPGLGLRLIYFSYDVKMKEKGDIPEGYSVSREKKERFSLILESASTNQTSMYLCASSPPGLAGVQYFGAGTRLSVL.

This clonotype was counted ten times or more. The chain has TRBV3-1 and TRBJ2-7; possible D gene TRBD2, 5 bases. Trimming took off 0 bases at V and 8 bases at J, with 8 bases between the two ends. In germline, CDR1 is LGHDT, CDR2 YNNKEL (reference sequence). The CDR3 length is 12 residues. The CDR3 region has the DNA TGTGCCAGCAGCCAAGAGACTATCCAGCAGTACTTC. It translates to CASSQETIQQYF.

The V and J genes are TRBV5-1 and TRBJ2-1; TRBD1 agrees at 8 bases. Germline trimming cut 1 base from V and 8 bases from J; bases unmatched to any gene: 2. This CDR3 is 13 amino acids long. Looked up from germline, CDR1 is SGHRS and CDR2 is YFSETQ. CDR3 bases: TGCGCCAGCAGCTTGCAGGGGGCCGATGAGCAGTTCTTC. Its translation is CASSLQGADEQFF.

In this sample, this clonotype turned up many times. This chain connects TRBV3-1 to TRBJ1-3; 9 nucleotides match TRBD1. V shed 1 base, J shed 6 bases, and the junction held 4 bases outside the gene matches. Germline loops: CDR1 LGHDT, CDR2 YNNKEL (reference sequence). The CDR3 extends over 15 amino acids. Here the CDR3 DNA reads TGTGCCAGCAGCCAAGGGGACAGGGTAGAAAACACCATATATTTT. It translates to CASSQGDRVENTIYF.

This clonotype was counted only a few times. The CDR3: CASSLDTGGYVGYTF. The CDR3 DNA sequence: TGTGCCAGCAGCCTCGACACGGGCGGTTATGTAGGCTACACCTTC. J is TRBJ1-2 and V is TRBV7-3; D gene ambiguous. This CDR3 region has 15 residues. Trimming cost V 5 bases and J 8 bases, with 21 bases left between them. Germline CDR1 and CDR2: SGHTA and FQGTGA.

In this sample, this clonotype turned up a few times. The chain combines TRBV18 with TRBJ2-1, with 10 bases aligning to TRBD1. V trimming: 3 bases; J trimming: 6 bases; junction bases outside the gene matches: 8. Germline CDR1 and CDR2: KGHSH and LQKENI. The CDR3 length is 16 residues. The DNA of the CDR3 is TGTGCCAGCTCACCGACCGGGACAGGGGCCTCCAATGAGCAGTTCTTC. It translates to CASSPTGTGASNEQFF. Full variable domain (outside the CDR3, taken from reference TRBV18 and TRBJ2-1): NAGVMQNPRHLVRRRGQEARLRCSPMKGHSHVYWYRQLPEEGLKFMVYLQKENIIDESGMPKERFSAEFPKEGPSILRIQQVVRGDSAAYFCASSPTGTGASNEQFFGPGTRLTVL.

This clonotype was seen at least ten times. The V and J genes are TRBV7-2 and TRBJ1-1, with 7 nucleotides matching TRBD1. This CDR3 has 15 residues. The V gene end was trimmed by 5 bases and the J gene end by 7 bases; junction bases not matched to a gene: 13. CDR1 is SGHTA and CDR2 is FQGNSA in the germline V gene. The CDR3 sequence is CASSPDGSGQLEAFF. As DNA, the CDR3 is TGTGCCAGCAGCCCAGATGGTTCGGGACAGCTTGAAGCTTTCTTT. Variable domain in full (rest from reference TRBV7-2 and TRBJ1-1): GAGVSQSPSNKVTEKGKDVELRCDPISGHTALYWYRQSLGQGLEFLIYFQGNSAPDKSGLPSDRFSAERTGGSVSTLTIQRTQQEDSAVYLCASSPDGSGQLEAFFGQGTRLTVV.

This clonotype has a count of ten or more. The chain uses TRBV5-1 and TRBJ1-4; TRBD1 aligns across 7 bases. V shed 2 bases and J 7 bases; nucleotides not matched to a gene: 8. Germline CDR1 is SGHRS and CDR2 is YFSETQ. This CDR3 spans 15 amino acids. CDR3 sequence: CASSFRQGAGEKLFF. CDR3 nucleotides: TGCGCCAGCAGCTTTAGACAGGGAGCAGGTGAAAAACTGTTTTTT.

This clonotype was recorded a few times. This chain joins TRBV4-3 and TRBJ2-3, with 9 bases aligning to TRBD2. There are 17 residues in the CDR3. Germline CDR1 reads LGHNA; CDR2 reads YSLEER. V lost 0 bases to trimming and J lost 1 base; unmatched junction nucleotides: 5. This chain's CDR3 is CASSQDASGVGTDTQYF. Written as DNA, the CDR3 is TGCGCCAGCAGCCAAGATGCTAGCGGGGTAGGCACAGATACGCAGTATTTT.

This clonotype appeared a few times. The rearrangement uses TRBV4-1 and TRBJ2-7, with D perhaps TRBD1 or TRBD2 (5 bases each). Trimming took off 8 bases at V and 2 bases at J, with 16 bases between the two ends. From germline, CDR1 is MGHRA and CDR2 YSYEKL. This CDR3 spans 14 amino acids. Here the CDR3 DNA reads TGCGCCAGCTCTCCTGGGACGGACGCCTACGAGCAGTACTTC. This codes for CASSPGTDAYEQYF.